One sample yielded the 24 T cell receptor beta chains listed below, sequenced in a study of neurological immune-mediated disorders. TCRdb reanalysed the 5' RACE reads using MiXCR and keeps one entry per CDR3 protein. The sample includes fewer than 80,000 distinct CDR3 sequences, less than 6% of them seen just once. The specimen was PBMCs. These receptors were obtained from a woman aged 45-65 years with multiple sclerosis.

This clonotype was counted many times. The CDR3 protein is CSARDLTGWDGYTF. The CDR3, as DNA: TGCAGTGCTAGAGATTTAACAGGGTGGGATGGCTACACCTTC. The chain joins TRBV20-1 to TRBJ1-2, with TRBD1 as a possible D gene (6 bases). CDR3 length: 14 amino acids. The V end lost 0 bases, the J end lost 6 bases, and 14 bases lay between the germline ends. From germline, CDR1 is DFQATT and CDR2 SNEGSKA (reference sequence).

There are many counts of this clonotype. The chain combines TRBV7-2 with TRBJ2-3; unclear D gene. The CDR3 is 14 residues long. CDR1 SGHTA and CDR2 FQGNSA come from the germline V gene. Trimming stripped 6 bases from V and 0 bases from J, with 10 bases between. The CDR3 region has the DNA TGTGCCAGCAGTTTTTCCGAAAGCACAGATACGCAGTATTTT. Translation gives CASSFSESTDTQYF.

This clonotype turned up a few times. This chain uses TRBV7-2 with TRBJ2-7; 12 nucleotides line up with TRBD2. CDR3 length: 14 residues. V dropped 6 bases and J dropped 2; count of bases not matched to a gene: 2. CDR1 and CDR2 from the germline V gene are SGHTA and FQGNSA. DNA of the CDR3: TGTGCCAGCAGGACTAGCGGGGGCACCTACGAGCAGTACTTC. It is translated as CASRTSGGTYEQYF.

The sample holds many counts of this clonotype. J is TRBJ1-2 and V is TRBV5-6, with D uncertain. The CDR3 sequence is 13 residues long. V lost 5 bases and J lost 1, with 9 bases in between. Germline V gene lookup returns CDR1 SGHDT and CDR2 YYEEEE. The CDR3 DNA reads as TGTGCCAGCAGTCCCTCAAATAACTATGGCTACACCTTC. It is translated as CASSPSNNYGYTF.

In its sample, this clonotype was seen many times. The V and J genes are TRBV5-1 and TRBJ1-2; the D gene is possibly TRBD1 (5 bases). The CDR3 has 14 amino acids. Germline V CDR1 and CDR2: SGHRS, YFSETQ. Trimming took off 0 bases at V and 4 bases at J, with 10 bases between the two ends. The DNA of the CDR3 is TGCGCCAGCAGCTTGGAGGGGTTTGGCTATGGCTACACCTTC. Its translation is CASSLEGFGYGYTF.

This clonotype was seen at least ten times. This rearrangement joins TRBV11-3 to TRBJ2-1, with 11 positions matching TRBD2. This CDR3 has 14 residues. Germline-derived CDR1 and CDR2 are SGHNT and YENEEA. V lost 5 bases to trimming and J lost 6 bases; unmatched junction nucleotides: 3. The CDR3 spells CASSRLAGSNEQFF. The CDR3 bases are TGTGCCAGCAGCCGACTAGCGGGGTCCAATGAGCAGTTCTTC.

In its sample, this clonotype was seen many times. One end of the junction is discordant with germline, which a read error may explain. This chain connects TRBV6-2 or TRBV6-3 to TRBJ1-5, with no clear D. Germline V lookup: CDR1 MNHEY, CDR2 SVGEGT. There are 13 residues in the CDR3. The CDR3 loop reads CASVLWVGQPQNF. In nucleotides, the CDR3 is TGTGCCAGCGTCCTCTGGGTCGGTCAGCCCCAGAATTTT.

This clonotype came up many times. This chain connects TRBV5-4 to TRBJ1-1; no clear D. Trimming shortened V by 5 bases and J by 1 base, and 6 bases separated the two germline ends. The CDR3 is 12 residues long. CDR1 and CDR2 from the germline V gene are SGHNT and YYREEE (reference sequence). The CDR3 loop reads CASRWENTEAFF. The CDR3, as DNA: TGTGCCAGCAGATGGGAGAACACTGAAGCTTTCTTT.

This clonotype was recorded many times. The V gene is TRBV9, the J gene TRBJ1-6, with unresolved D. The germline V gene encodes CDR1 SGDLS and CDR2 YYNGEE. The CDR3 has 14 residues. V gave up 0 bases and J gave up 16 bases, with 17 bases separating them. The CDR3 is CASSVGDGGVPLHF. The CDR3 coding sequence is TGTGCCAGCAGCGTAGGAGACGGTGGTGTCCCACTCCACTTT.

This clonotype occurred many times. In DNA form, the CDR3 reads TGTGCCAGCAGCTCCGGACCAGGGGGAAGGAATGAGCAGTTCTTC. Translated: CASSSGPGGRNEQFF. V and J are TRBV7-2 and TRBJ2-1, with 7 bases matching TRBD1. The CDR3 length is 15 residues. After removal of 4 bases from V and 7 bases from J, the junction contained 10 bases not matched to a gene. CDR1 and CDR2 from the germline V gene are SGHTA and FQGNSA. Drawing the rest from reference TRBV7-2 and TRBJ2-1, the complete variable domain is GAGVSQSPSNKVTEKGKDVELRCDPISGHTALYWYRQSLGQGLEFLIYFQGNSAPDKSGLPSDRFSAERTGGSVSTLTIQRTQQEDSAVYLCASSSGPGGRNEQFFGPGTRLTVL.

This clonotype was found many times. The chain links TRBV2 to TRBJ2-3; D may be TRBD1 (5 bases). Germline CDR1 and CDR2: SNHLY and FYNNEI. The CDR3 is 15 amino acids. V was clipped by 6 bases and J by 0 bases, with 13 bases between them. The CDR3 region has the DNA TGTGCCAGCAGATTTGAGACAGCTAGCACAGATACGCAGTATTTT. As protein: CASRFETASTDTQYF.

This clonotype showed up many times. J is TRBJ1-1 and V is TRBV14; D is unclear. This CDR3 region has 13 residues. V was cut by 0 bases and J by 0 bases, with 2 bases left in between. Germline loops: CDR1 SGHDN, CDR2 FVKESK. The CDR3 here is CASSQELNTEAFF. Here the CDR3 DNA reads TGTGCCAGCAGCCAAGAGCTGAACACTGAAGCTTTCTTT.

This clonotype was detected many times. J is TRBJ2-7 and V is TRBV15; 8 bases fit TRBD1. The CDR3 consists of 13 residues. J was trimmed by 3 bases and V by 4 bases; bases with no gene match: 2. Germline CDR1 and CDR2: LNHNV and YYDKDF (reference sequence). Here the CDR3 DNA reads TGTGCCACCAGCAAGGGACAGGTCTACGAGCAGTACGTC. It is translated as CATSKGQVYEQYV.

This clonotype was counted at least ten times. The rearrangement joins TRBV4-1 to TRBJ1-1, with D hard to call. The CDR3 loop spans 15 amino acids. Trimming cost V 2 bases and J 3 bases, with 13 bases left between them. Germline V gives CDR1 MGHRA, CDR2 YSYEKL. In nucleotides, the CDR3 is TGCGCCAGCAGCCAAACCCAGAGTATCTACACTGAAGCTTTCTTT. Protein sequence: CASSQTQSIYTEAFF.

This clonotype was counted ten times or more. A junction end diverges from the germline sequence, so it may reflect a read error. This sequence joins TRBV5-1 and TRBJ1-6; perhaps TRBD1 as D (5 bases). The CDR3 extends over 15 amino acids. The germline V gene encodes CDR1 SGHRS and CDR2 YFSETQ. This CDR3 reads CASSLATGQGSPLNF. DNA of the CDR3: TGCGCCAGCAGCTTGGCCACAGGCCAAGGTTCACCCCTCAACTTT.

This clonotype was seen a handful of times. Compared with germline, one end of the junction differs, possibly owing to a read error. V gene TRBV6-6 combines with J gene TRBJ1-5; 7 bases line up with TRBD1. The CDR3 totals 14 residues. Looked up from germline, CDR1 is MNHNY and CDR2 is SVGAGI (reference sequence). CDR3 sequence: CASSYNRGAQPQNF. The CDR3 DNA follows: TGTGCCAGCAGTTATAACAGGGGCGCTCAGCCCCAGAATTTT.

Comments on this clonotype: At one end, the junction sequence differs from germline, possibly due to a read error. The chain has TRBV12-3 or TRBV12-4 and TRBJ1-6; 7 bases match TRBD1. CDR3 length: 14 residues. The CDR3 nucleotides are TGTGCCAGCACCCTCGGGACAGCTAATTCACCCCTCAACTTT. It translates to CASTLGTANSPLNF.

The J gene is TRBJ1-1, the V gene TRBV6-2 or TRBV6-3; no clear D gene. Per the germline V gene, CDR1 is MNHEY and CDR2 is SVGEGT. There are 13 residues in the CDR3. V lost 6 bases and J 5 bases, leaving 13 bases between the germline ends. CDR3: CASSLYDRTEAFF. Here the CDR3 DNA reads TGTGCCAGCAGCCTATATGATAGGACTGAAGCTTTCTTT.

The CDR3 DNA sequence: TGTGCCAGCAGGCTGGGGAACACTGAAGCTTTCTTT. This translates into CASRLGNTEAFF. The chain recombines TRBV27 with TRBJ1-1; D remains ambiguous. Trimming shortened V by 6 bases and J by 1 base, and 6 bases separated the two germline ends. Germline assignment: CDR1 MNHEY and CDR2 SMNVEV (reference sequence). The CDR3 runs 12 residues.

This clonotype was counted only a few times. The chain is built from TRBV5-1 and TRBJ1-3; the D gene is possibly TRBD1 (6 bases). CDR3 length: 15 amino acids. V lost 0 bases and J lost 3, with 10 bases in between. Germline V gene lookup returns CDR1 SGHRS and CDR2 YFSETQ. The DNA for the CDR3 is TGCGCCAGCAGCTTGGCGGGGGCTCTTGGAAACACCATATATTTT. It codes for CASSLAGALGNTIYF. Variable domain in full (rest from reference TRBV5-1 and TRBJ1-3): KAGVTQTPRYLIKTRGQQVTLSCSPISGHRSVSWYQQTPGQGLQFLFEYFSETQRNKGNFPGRFSGRQFSNSRSEMNVSTLELGDSALYLCASSLAGALGNTIYFGEGSWLTVV.

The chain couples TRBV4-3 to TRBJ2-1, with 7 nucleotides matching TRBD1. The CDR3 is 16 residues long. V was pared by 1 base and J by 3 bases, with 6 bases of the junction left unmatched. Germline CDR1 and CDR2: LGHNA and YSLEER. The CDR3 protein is CASSQGTGYLYNEQFF. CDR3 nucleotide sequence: TGCGCCAGCAGCCAAGGGACAGGTTATCTCTACAATGAGCAGTTCTTC.

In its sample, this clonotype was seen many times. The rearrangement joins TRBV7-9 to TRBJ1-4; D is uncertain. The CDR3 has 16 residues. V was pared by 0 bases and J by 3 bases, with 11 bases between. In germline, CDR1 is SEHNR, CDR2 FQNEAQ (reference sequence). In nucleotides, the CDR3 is TGTGCCAGCAGCTTAGCCACGTCGGTTTCTAATGAAAAACTGTTTTTT. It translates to CASSLATSVSNEKLFF.

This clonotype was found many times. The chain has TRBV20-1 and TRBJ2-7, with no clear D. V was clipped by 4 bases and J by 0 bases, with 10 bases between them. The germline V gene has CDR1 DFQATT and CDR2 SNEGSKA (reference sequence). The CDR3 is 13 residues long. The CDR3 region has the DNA TGCAGTGCTAACCCTGTCAACTCCTACGAGCAGTACTTC. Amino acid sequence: CSANPVNSYEQYF.

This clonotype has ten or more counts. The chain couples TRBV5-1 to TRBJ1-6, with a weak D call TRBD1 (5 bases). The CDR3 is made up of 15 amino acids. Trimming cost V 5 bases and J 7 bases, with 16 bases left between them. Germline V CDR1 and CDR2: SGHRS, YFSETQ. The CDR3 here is CASREVNGGNSPLHF. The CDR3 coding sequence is TGCGCCAGCAGGGAAGTAAATGGGGGGAATTCACCCCTCCACTTT.